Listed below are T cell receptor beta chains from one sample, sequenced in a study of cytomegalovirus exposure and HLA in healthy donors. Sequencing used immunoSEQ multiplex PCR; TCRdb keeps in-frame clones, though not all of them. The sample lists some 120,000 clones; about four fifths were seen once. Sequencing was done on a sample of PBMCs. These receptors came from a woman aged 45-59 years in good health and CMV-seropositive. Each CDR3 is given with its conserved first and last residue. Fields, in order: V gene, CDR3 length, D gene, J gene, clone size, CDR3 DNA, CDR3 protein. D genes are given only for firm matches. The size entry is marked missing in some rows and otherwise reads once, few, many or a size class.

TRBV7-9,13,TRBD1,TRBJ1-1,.,TGTGCCAGCAGCTTGGACAGGGCCCCTGAAGCTTTCTTT,CASSLDRAPEAFF
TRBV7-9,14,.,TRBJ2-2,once,TGTGCCAGCAGCTCGGACAGTAACACCGGGGAGCTGTTTTTT,CASSSDSNTGELFF
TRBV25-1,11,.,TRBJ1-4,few,TGTGCCAGCAGTGAACGTGAAAAACTGTTTTTT,CASSEREKLFF
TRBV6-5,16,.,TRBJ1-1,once,TGTGCCAGCAGTTACTCGGTCATAGGGGCAGACACTGAAGCTTTCTTT,CASSYSVIGADTEAFF
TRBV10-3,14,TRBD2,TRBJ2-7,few,TGTGCCATCAGGCAGACTAGCGGGGGCTACGAGCAGTACTTC,CAIRQTSGGYEQYF
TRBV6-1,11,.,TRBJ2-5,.,TGTGCCACCAGGGGGGGAGAGACCCAGTACTTC,CATRGGETQYF
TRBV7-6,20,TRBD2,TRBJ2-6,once,TGTGCCAGCAGCTTAAGGAGCGGGGGAGCTGGAAGCTCTGGGGCCAACGTCCTGACTTTC,CASSLRSGGAGSSGANVLTF
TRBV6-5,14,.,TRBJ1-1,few,TGTGCCAGCAGCCCGACAGATTTGAACACTGAAGCTTTCTTT,CASSPTDLNTEAFF
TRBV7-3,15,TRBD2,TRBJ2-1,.,TGTGCCAGCAGCCGCCTTAGCGGGAGGGCGGATGAGCAGTTCTTC,CASSRLSGRADEQFF
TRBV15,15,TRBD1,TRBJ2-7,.,TGTGCCACCAGTCCCGATGGGACAGGGGTTCGAGAGCAGTACTTC,CATSPDGTGVREQYF
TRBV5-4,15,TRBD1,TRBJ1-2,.,TGTGCCAGCAGCTTGGACGGGACAGGAGACTATGGCTACACCTTC,CASSLDGTGDYGYTF
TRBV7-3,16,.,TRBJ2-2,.,TGTGCCAGCAGCTTATTGGATAGACAGGTTGACGGGGAGCTGTTTTTT,CASSLLDRQVDGELFF
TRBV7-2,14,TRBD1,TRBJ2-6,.,TGTGCCAGCAGCTCGACAGGGGAGTCCAACGTCCTGACTTTC,CASSSTGESNVLTF
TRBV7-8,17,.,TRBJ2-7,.,TGTGCCAGCAGCTTAGAACCTCGGGGGGCCATGGTGGGCGAGCAGTACTTC,CASSLEPRGAMVGEQYF
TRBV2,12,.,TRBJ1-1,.,TGTGCCAGCAACTATGGGGGGACTGAAGCTTTCTTT,CASNYGGTEAFF
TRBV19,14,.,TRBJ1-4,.,TGTGCCAGTAGACAGACAGGAACTAATGAAAAACTGTTTTTT,CASRQTGTNEKLFF
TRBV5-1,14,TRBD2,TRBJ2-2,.,TGCGCCAGCAGCCCGGGACTAGGGGCAAGGGAGCTGTTTTTT,CASSPGLGARELFF
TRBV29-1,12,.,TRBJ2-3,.,TGCAGCGTTGGTACAGGGACAGATACGCAGTATTTT,CSVGTGTDTQYF
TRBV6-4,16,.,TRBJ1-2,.,TGTGCCAGCAGTGAGGGGCAGGCCTTTGGGCGTGGTGGCTACACCTTC,CASSEGQAFGRGGYTF
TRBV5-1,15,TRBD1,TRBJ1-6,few,TGCGCCAGCAGCTTACGACAGGGGGGTAATTCACCCCTCCACTTT,CASSLRQGGNSPLHF
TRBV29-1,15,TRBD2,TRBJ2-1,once,TGCAGCGTTGAAGGACTAGCGGGAGAGTACAATGAGCAGTTCTTC,CSVEGLAGEYNEQFF
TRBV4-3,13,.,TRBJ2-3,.,TGCGCCAGCAGCCAAGATCGCAGGCAGGCACAGTATTTT,CASSQDRRQAQYF
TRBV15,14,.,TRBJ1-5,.,TGTGCCACCAGCACGGGGACATTCAATCAGCCCCAGCATTTT,CATSTGTFNQPQHF
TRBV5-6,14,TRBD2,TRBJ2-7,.,TGTGCCAGCAGCGCCGTTAGCGGGCAATACGAGCAGTACTTC,CASSAVSGQYEQYF
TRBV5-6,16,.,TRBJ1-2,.,TGTGCCAGCAGCTTCTCTCCCGCAGAAGCGAACTATGGCTACACCTTC,CASSFSPAEANYGYTF
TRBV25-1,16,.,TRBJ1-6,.,TGTGCCAGCAGTGAAGTGGGCGGGGGCTATAATTCACCCCTCCACTTT,CASSEVGGGYNSPLHF
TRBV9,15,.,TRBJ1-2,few,TGTGCCAGCAGCGTAGATGGGGCGCGTGGCTATGGCTACACCTTC,CASSVDGARGYGYTF
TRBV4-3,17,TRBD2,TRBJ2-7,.,TGCGCCAGCAGCCAAGAATTCTTGGGGAGGGGTATGTACGAGCAGTACTTC,CASSQEFLGRGMYEQYF
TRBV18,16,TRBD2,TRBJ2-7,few,TGTGCCAGCTCACCCTCCTCGAGGGAGGGCACCTACGAGCAGTACTTC,CASSPSSREGTYEQYF
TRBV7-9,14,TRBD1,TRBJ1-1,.,TGTGCCAGCAGCGAACAGGGGAGGTACACTGAAGCTTTCTTT,CASSEQGRYTEAFF
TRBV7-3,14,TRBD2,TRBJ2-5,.,TGTGCCAGCAGCTCCAGCGGGGGGGGTGAGACCCAGTACTTC,CASSSSGGGETQYF
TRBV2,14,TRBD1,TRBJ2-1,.,TGTGCCAGCAGTGCGGGACAGGGAGGGGATGAGCAGTTCTTC,CASSAGQGGDEQFF
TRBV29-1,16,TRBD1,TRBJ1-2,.,TGCAGCGTTGAAGCGGACTGGGGACAGACTAACTATGGCTACACCTTC,CSVEADWGQTNYGYTF
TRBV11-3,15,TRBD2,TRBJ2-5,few,TGTGCCAGCAGCTTTCCTAGCGGGGCTCGAGAGACCCAGTACTTC,CASSFPSGARETQYF
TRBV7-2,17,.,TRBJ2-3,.,TGTGCCAGCAGCTGGAGACTAGGACAGGAAAACACAGATACGCAGTATTTT,CASSWRLGQENTDTQYF
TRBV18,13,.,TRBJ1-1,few,TGTGCCAGCTCACCATCGGGGGGCACTGAAGCTTTCTTT,CASSPSGGTEAFF
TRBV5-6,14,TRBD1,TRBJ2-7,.,TGTGCCAGCAGCTGGGGACAGGGTGGTTACGAGCAGTACTTC,CASSWGQGGYEQYF
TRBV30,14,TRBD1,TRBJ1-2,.,TGTGCCTGGAGTGCGGGGCAGGGGGACCTTGGCTACACCTTC,CAWSAGQGDLGYTF
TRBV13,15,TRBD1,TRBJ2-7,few,TGTGCCAGCAGCTTAAAGGGACAGGGGGCCTACGAGCAGTACTTC,CASSLKGQGAYEQYF
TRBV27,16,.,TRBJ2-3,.,TGTGCCAGCAGTCGGGGTACAGACGGACGCACAGATACGCAGTATTTT,CASSRGTDGRTDTQYF
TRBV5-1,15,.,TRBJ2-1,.,TGCGCCAGCAGCTTGTTCGATCAGGGCTCTAATGAGCAGTTCTTC,CASSLFDQGSNEQFF
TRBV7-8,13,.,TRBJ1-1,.,TGTGCCAGCAGTTTTCGAGTGAACACTGAAGCTTTCTTT,CASSFRVNTEAFF
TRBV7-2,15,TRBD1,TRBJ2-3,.,TGTGCCAGCAGCTGGGACAGGGGGCGCCCAGATACGCAGTATTTT,CASSWDRGRPDTQYF
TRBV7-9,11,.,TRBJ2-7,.,TGTGCCAGCAGCTTAGACAGTGAGCAGTACTTC,CASSLDSEQYF
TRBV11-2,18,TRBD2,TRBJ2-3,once,TGTGCCAGCAGCTTAGCCCCCTCTAGCGGGGGGTGGGGAGATACGCAGTATTTT,CASSLAPSSGGWGDTQYF
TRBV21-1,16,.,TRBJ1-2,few,TGTGCCAGCAGCAAAGACCCAGACGACAGGGGGCTTGGCTACACCTTC,CASSKDPDDRGLGYTF
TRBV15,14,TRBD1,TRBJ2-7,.,TGTGCCACCAGCGCCGGGGCAGGGGGCTTCGAGCAGTACTTC,CATSAGAGGFEQYF
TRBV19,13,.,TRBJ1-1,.,TGTGCCAGTAGTATTGAGCCAGGACTTGGAGCTTTCTTT,CASSIEPGLGAFF
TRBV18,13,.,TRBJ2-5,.,TGTGCCAGCTCACCACCGGGGGGAGAGACCCAGTACTTC,CASSPPGGETQYF
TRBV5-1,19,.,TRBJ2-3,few,TGCGCCAGCAGCTTGGCCCTTTCCGGACTTCTCTCGGGCACAGATACGCAGTATTTT,CASSLALSGLLSGTDTQYF
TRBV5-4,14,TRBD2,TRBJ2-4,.,TGTGCCAGCAGCTACCGGGAGGGGGGTAACATTCAGTACTTC,CASSYREGGNIQYF
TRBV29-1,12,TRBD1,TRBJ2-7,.,TGCAGCGTTGAGGACAGGAACTACGAGCAGTACTTC,CSVEDRNYEQYF
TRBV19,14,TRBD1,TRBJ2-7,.,TGTGCCAGTAGTCCCAGGACAGGGTTGTACGAGCAGTACTTC,CASSPRTGLYEQYF
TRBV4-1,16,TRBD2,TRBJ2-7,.,TGCGCCAGCAGCCCCCATAGCGGGAGTGGGGTCTACGAGCAGTACTTC,CASSPHSGSGVYEQYF
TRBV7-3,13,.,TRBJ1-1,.,TGTGCCAGCAGCCTCCAAGGGGGTAAGGGAGCTTTCTTT,CASSLQGGKGAFF